This passage covers 24 T cell receptor beta chains from one sample sequenced in a study of HIV-infected patients and healthy controls. No cell fractionation was done, so the repertoire covers all unsorted peripheral blood T cells. Reverse transcription used around 500 ng RNA and constant-region primers for alpha and beta. Separate chain-specific third strand synthesis with multiplexing indices produced the alpha and beta libraries. TCRdb passed the 5' RACE reads through MiXCR, listing each CDR3 protein once. The data show some 10,000 distinct CDR3 sequences, 5.5% to 6% seen once. Input material: blood. Every receptor here comes from an adult in good health.

This clonotype is medium-sized (0.01 to 0.1%). This chain connects TRBV7-2 to TRBJ2-7; D gene uncertain. Trimming stripped 5 bases from V and 0 bases from J, with 14 bases between. Germline values: CDR1 SGHTA, CDR2 FQGNSA. The CDR3 has 15 residues. CDR3 nucleotides: TGTGCCAGCAGCATCCTTCCCGGCAGCTCCTACGAGCAGTACTTC. Translated: CASSILPGSSYEQYF.

By frequency in the sample, this clonotype is large (0.1 to 1%). V usage is TRBV30 and J usage is TRBJ2-7; D remains ambiguous. Germline V lookup: CDR1 GTSNPN, CDR2 SVGIG (reference sequence). The CDR3 contains 15 residues. Trimming took off 0 bases at V and 7 bases at J, with 19 bases between the two ends. The CDR3 DNA sequence: TGTGCCTGGAGTGTAGAAGAGTCCGCCGTGGGTGAGCAGTACTTC. Translated, it gives CAWSVEESAVGEQYF.

The J gene is TRBJ2-3, the V gene TRBV18; the D gene is possibly TRBD2 (5 bases). Germline assignment: CDR1 KGHSH and CDR2 LQKENI. V was clipped by 2 bases and J by 2 bases, with 11 bases between them. The length of the CDR3 is 15 residues. The CDR3 DNA reads TGTGCCAGCTCACCAAGCCAGGAGGCCACAGATACGCAGTATTTT. Protein sequence: CASSPSQEATDTQYF.

By frequency in the sample, this clonotype is medium-sized. The CDR3 DNA follows: TGTGCCAGCTCACCTGGACCTAATGAAGCTTTCTTT. Encoded protein: CASSPGPNEAFF. V is TRBV18 and J is TRBJ1-1; D not resolved. With 3 bases removed from V and 7 bases from J, the gap between germline ends came to 9 bases. This CDR3 is built from 12 residues. CDR1 is KGHSH and CDR2 is LQKENI in the germline V gene. Combining the CDR3 with reference TRBV18 and TRBJ1-1 gives the whole variable domain NAGVMQNPRHLVRRRGQEARLRCSPMKGHSHVYWYRQLPEEGLKFMVYLQKENIIDESGMPKERFSAEFPKEGPSILRIQQVVRGDSAAYFCASSPGPNEAFFGQGTRLTVV.

The V gene is TRBV9, the J gene TRBJ1-1; D gene uncertain. CDR1 and CDR2 from the germline V gene are SGDLS and YYNGEE. Trimming cost V 7 bases and J 1 base, with 11 bases left between them. CDR3 length: 13 residues. The CDR3 region is CASGVQRNTEAFF. Here the CDR3 DNA reads TGTGCCAGCGGAGTACAGAGGAACACTGAAGCTTTCTTT. The full variable domain, its missing parts supplied by reference TRBV9 and TRBJ1-1, is DSGVTQTPKHLITATGQRVTLRCSPRSGDLSVYWYQQSLDQGLQFLIQYYNGEERAKGNILERFSAQQFPDLHSELNLSSLELGDSALYFCASGVQRNTEAFFGQGTRLTVV.

This clonotype qualifies as medium-sized. The J gene is TRBJ2-6, the V gene TRBV6-2 or TRBV6-3, with D hard to call. CDR1 is MNHEY, CDR2 SVGEGT, per germline. The V and J ends lost 5 bases and 0 bases respectively, with 8 bases between them. This CDR3 has 15 residues. CDR3 sequence reads: CASSTPISGANVLTF. CDR3 nucleotides: TGTGCCAGCAGTACCCCTATCTCTGGGGCCAACGTCCTGACTTTC.

The chain joins TRBV7-9 to TRBJ2-6; D could derive from TRBD1 or TRBD2 (6 bases each). Looked up from germline, CDR1 is SEHNR and CDR2 is FQNEAQ (reference sequence). The V gene lost 2 bases and the J gene lost 4 bases, with 12 bases spanning the gap. CDR3 length: 16 residues. The CDR3 DNA follows: TGTGCCAGCAGCTTATCTGGGGGGCCGGGGGCCAACGTCCTGACTTTC. Encoded protein: CASSLSGGPGANVLTF.

This clonotype was seen ten or more times. The V gene is TRBV29-1, the J gene TRBJ1-2; TRBD1 aligns across 8 bases. From germline, CDR1 is SQVTM and CDR2 ANQGSEA. With V trimmed by 6 bases and J by 5 bases, 5 bases remained unmatched. The length of the CDR3 is 12 residues. The DNA of the CDR3 is TGCAGCGTCCGAACAGGGGGATATGGCTACACCTTC. Amino acid sequence: CSVRTGGYGYTF.

By sample share, this clonotype is medium-sized (0.01 to 0.1%). The rearrangement uses TRBV11-2 and TRBJ2-3, with a weak D call TRBD1 (6 bases). This CDR3 region has 14 residues. Trimming pared 7 bases from V and 6 bases from J, leaving 17 bases between. Germline assignment: CDR1 SGHAT and CDR2 FQNNGV. The CDR3 coding sequence is TGTGCCAGCACCCCTGGGCAGGGGTGGGATACGCAGTATTTT. Translated: CASTPGQGWDTQYF.

By share, this clonotype ranks as medium-sized. The chain carries TRBV11-2 and TRBJ2-5; D may be TRBD1 (6 bases). V lost 5 bases, J lost 1 base, and 11 bases lay in between. CDR3 length equals 14 residues. Per germline, CDR1 SGHAT and CDR2 FQNNGV. The CDR3 loop is CASSKQGGQETQYF. In nucleotides, the CDR3 is TGTGCCAGCAGCAAACAGGGTGGCCAAGAGACCCAGTACTTC.

In this sample, this clonotype turned up many times. The V and J genes are TRBV11-2 and TRBJ2-1; D remains ambiguous. Per germline, CDR1 SGHAT and CDR2 FQNNGV. V shed 5 bases and J shed 12 bases, with 14 bases lying between them. The length of the CDR3 is 12 residues. CDR3: CASSPIKLVQFF. CDR3 nucleotide sequence: TGTGCCAGCAGCCCTATCAAGCTGGTGCAGTTCTTC.

This clonotype is medium-sized. This chain uses TRBV7-3 with TRBJ2-5; D remains ambiguous. The CDR3 has 13 residues. Germline CDR1 is SGHTA and CDR2 is FQGTGA. V was clipped by 0 bases and J by 3 bases, with 5 bases between them. The CDR3 spells CASSLTPEETQYF. DNA for the CDR3: TGTGCCAGCAGCTTAACCCCCGAAGAGACCCAGTACTTC.

This clonotype is medium-sized within its sample. CDR3 nucleotide sequence: TGTGCCAGCAGCTCTTTACAACTGAACACTGAAGCTTTCTTT. This gives the protein CASSSLQLNTEAFF. The chain is built from TRBV5-4 and TRBJ1-1; no firm D call. Trimming left V 3 bases short and J 0 bases short, with 9 bases between. CDR1 is SGHNT, CDR2 YYREEE, per germline (reference sequence). The CDR3 is 14 amino acids. Drawing the rest from reference TRBV5-4 and TRBJ1-1, the complete variable domain is ETGVTQSPTHLIKTRGQQVTLRCSSQSGHNTVSWYQQALGQGPQFIFQYYREEENGRGNFPPRFSGLQFPNYSSELNVNALELDDSALYLCASSSLQLNTEAFFGQGTRLTVV.

This clonotype was recorded only once. The chain combines TRBV9 with TRBJ2-2, with D possibly matching TRBD2 (6 bases). This CDR3 region has 15 residues. V dropped 0 bases and J dropped 4 bases, with 10 bases sitting between them. Per the germline V gene, CDR1 is SGDLS and CDR2 is YYNGEE. CDR3 bases: TGTGCCAGCAGCGTAGGCGAGGGAGGCACCGGGGAGCTGTTTTTT. Protein sequence: CASSVGEGGTGELFF.

This clonotype was found many times. This chain uses TRBV4-1 with TRBJ2-2; TRBD2 matches 7 bases. The CDR3 has 16 residues. Germline CDR1 reads MGHRA; CDR2 reads YSYEKL. Germline trimming cut 4 bases from V and 3 bases from J; bases unmatched to any gene: 8. CDR3 residues: CASSLRMGGDTGELFF. Written as DNA, the CDR3 is TGCGCCAGCAGCCTTAGAATGGGAGGGGACACCGGGGAGCTGTTTTTT.

The chain is built from TRBV11-2 and TRBJ2-3; TRBD1 is a possible D gene (6 bases). V lost 2 bases and J 2 bases, leaving 17 bases between the germline ends. This CDR3 contains 17 residues. Germline values: CDR1 SGHAT, CDR2 FQNNGV. As DNA, the CDR3 is TGTGCCAGCAGCTTAAAGGGGGTGCGGATAACCACAGATACGCAGTATTTT. Protein: CASSLKGVRITTDTQYF.

This clonotype has a count of ten or more. The chain couples TRBV7-8 to TRBJ2-1; 8 positions match TRBD2. The CDR3 length is 17 residues. CDR1 is SGHVS and CDR2 is FQNEAQ in the germline V gene. The V segment lost 4 bases and the J segment 2 bases; nucleotides outside the gene matches: 10. The CDR3 nucleotides read TGTGCCAGCAGCTGGGACGGCCTACTAGCGGCCTACAATGAGCAGTTCTTC. Its protein product is CASSWDGLLAAYNEQFF.

By share, this clonotype counts as medium-sized. The V gene is TRBV27, the J gene TRBJ2-2; 7 bases match TRBD2. V lost 5 bases to trimming and J lost 6 bases; unmatched junction nucleotides: 12. The CDR3 is 16 amino acids. Germline CDR1 and CDR2: MNHEY and SMNVEV (reference sequence). This chain's CDR3 is CASSTPGLLRSGELFF. CDR3 DNA: TGTGCCAGCAGTACTCCGGGACTACTGAGGTCCGGGGAGCTGTTTTTT.

This clonotype was detected ten times or more. The V and J genes are TRBV5-1 and TRBJ2-3; 9 nucleotides line up with TRBD1. J gave up 4 bases and V 1 base, and 10 bases lay outside the gene matches. There are 17 residues in the CDR3. Germline assignment: CDR1 SGHRS and CDR2 YFSETQ. The CDR3 protein is CASSLYSGTGQADTQYF. In DNA, the CDR3 is TGCGCCAGCAGCTTGTACTCCGGGACAGGGCAGGCAGATACGCAGTATTTT.

Many counts were recorded for this clonotype. The V call is TRBV7-2, the J call TRBJ2-7, with 10 nucleotides matching TRBD2. Trimming cost V 6 bases and J 4 bases; bases outside gene matches: 12. Germline CDR1 is SGHTA and CDR2 is FQGNSA. There are 16 residues in the CDR3. CDR3: CASRTNSVAGGYEQYF. CDR3 DNA sequence: TGTGCCAGCAGGACTAACTCGGTAGCGGGGGGTTACGAGCAGTACTTC.

By its share, this clonotype is medium-sized. The CDR3 protein is CASREVAQPKETQYF. In DNA form, the CDR3 reads TGTGCCAGCCGCGAAGTAGCGCAACCAAAAGAGACCCAGTACTTC. This chain joins TRBV7-9 and TRBJ2-5; weak D call: TRBD2 (5 bases). Germline CDR1 reads SEHNR; CDR2 reads FQNEAQ (reference sequence). With 8 bases removed from V and 3 bases from J, the gap between germline ends came to 19 bases. This CDR3 has 15 residues.

By share, this clonotype ranks as medium-sized. The rearrangement joins TRBV29-1 to TRBJ2-7; 8 bases are a match to TRBD1. Trimming at V came to 2 bases and at J to 7 bases, leaving 4 bases not matched to a gene. Germline V CDR1 and CDR2: SQVTM, ANQGSEA. This CDR3 spans 12 amino acids. CDR3 sequence reads: CSVELTGVEQYF. CDR3 bases: TGCAGCGTTGAATTGACAGGGGTTGAGCAGTACTTC.

This clonotype is deemed medium-sized (0.01 to 0.1%). V gene TRBV5-1 combines with J gene TRBJ1-1; D is perhaps TRBD1 (5 bases). The V end lost 1 base, the J end lost 1 base, and 11 bases lay between the germline ends. The CDR3 sequence is 15 residues long. Per germline, CDR1 SGHRS and CDR2 YFSETQ. This chain's CDR3 is CASSLSGPGNTEAFF. CDR3 DNA sequence: TGCGCCAGCAGCTTGTCGGGGCCGGGGAACACTGAAGCTTTCTTT.

Judged by abundance, this clonotype is medium-sized. The chain joins TRBV6-6 to TRBJ2-7; no firm D call. V lost 2 bases, J lost 7 bases, and 9 bases lay in between. Per germline, CDR1 MNHNY and CDR2 SVGAGI (reference sequence). The CDR3 covers 12 residues. The CDR3 is CASSYIYREQYF. DNA for the CDR3: TGTGCCAGCAGTTACATATACCGGGAGCAGTACTTC.